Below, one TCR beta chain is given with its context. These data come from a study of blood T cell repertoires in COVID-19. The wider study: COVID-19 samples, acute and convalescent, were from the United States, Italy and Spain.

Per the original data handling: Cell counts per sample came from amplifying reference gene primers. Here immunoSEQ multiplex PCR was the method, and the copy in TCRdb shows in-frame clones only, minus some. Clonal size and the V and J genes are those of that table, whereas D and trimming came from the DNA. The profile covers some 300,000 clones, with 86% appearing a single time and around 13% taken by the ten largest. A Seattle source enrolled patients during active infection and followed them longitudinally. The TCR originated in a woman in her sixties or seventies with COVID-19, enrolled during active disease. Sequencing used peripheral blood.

The CDR3 nucleotides are TGTGCCAGCAGTCTGCAGGGTGGCCGCCAAGAGACCCAGTACTTC. The encoded protein is CASSLQGGRQETQYF. The genes are TRBV27 and TRBJ2-5; a weak D match, TRBD1 (5 bases). Germline V gives CDR1 MNHEY, CDR2 SMNVEV (reference sequence). V shed 5 bases and J shed 1 base, with 14 bases lying between them. The CDR3 has 15 amino acids.